This T cell receptor (beta chain) came from a study of T cell responses to AZD1222 COVID-19 vaccine. Broader study findings: The donor group comprised mostly white British people and more females; the analysis possibly underestimated clonal diversity. With dominance at 160-218 and 743-854, vaccine-associated CD4 TCRs spanned spike. Sampling that yielded the repertoires occurred only after the peak T cell response. Spike-specific TCR breadth and depth rose after two AZD1222 doses.

With respect to this clone: Its antigen is currently unknown.

Germline V CDR1 and CDR2: KGHSH, LQKENI. The CDR3 consists of 13 residues. Trimming stripped 3 bases from V and 1 base from J, with 4 bases between. Here immunoSEQ multiplex PCR was the method, and the copy in TCRdb shows in-frame clones only, minus some. The repertoire holds about 150,000 clones, roughly 92% seen once, with roughly 1.3% in the top ten. The rearrangement uses TRBV18 and TRBJ1-5; D is unresolved. The clonotype comes from an adult who received the AZD1222 COVID-19 vaccine. This material consisted of peripheral blood, taken 28 days after the second AZD1222 dose. The CDR3 protein is CASSPGSNQPQHF. CDR3 coding DNA: TGTGCCAGCTCACCGGGAAGCAATCAGCCCCAGCATTTT.